The 32 T cell receptor beta chains presented below share a single source sample, sequenced in a study of blood T cell repertoires in COVID-19. Generated by immunoSEQ multiplex PCR, the TCRdb table keeps only in-frame clones and is missing some. There are 200,000 to 250,000 clones in the sample; 70% to 90% occur only once, and over 0.95% lies in the top ten. The sequencing input was peripheral blood. The receptors originated from a man in his forties with acute or convalescent COVID-19.

J is TRBJ1-4 and V is TRBV4-1; 7 bases map to TRBD1. This CDR3 spans 14 amino acids. Unmatched junction bases numbered 2, after V lost 4 bases and J lost 3 bases. Germline CDR1 reads MGHRA; CDR2 reads YSYEKL. The CDR3 DNA sequence: TGCGCCAGCAGCCTCGGGACAGCTAATGAAAAACTGTTTTTT. As protein: CASSLGTANEKLFF.

The chain has TRBV6-5 and TRBJ2-7; D call uncertain. The germline V gene has CDR1 MNHEY and CDR2 SVGAGI. The length of the CDR3 is 15 residues. V was trimmed by 6 bases and J by 0 bases, leaving 15 bases between them. The CDR3 DNA is TGTGCCAGCAGACCCTTCTTCCTGAGCTCCTACGAGCAGTACTTC. Translation: CASRPFFLSSYEQYF.

This clone was seen a few times. The chain uses TRBV14 and TRBJ2-7, with 8 nucleotides matching TRBD1. The germline V gene has CDR1 SGHDN and CDR2 FVKESK. The V gene end was trimmed by 3 bases and the J gene end by 3 bases; junction bases not matched to a gene: 10. The CDR3 has 16 amino acids. CDR3 sequence (DNA): TGTGCCAGCAGCCAGCGACAGGGGTTGGGGAACTACGAGCAGTACTTC. Encoded protein: CASSQRQGLGNYEQYF.

The table lists this clone with a few counts. V is TRBV6-2 or TRBV6-3 and J is TRBJ1-1; 7 bases are shared with TRBD1. With 2 bases clipped from V and 4 bases from J, the junction kept 7 bases outside the gene matches. In germline, CDR1 is MNHEY, CDR2 SVGEGT. The CDR3 spans 15 residues. The CDR3: CASSYQPGGITEAFF. CDR3 bases: TGTGCCAGCAGTTACCAGCCAGGGGGTATCACTGAAGCTTTCTTT.

The J gene is TRBJ1-2, the V gene TRBV19, with unresolved D. Germline CDR1 reads LNHDA; CDR2 reads SQIVND (reference sequence). This CDR3 spans 10 amino acids. V was clipped by 10 bases and J by 1 base, with 4 bases between them. The CDR3 is CATLNYGYTF. As DNA, the CDR3 is TGTGCCACCCTTAACTATGGCTACACCTTC.

CDR3 amino acids: CASSIRTGRMDTEAFF. The CDR3 nucleotides read TGTGCCAGCAGTATAAGGACAGGGCGAATGGACACTGAAGCTTTCTTT. The rearrangement uses TRBV28 and TRBJ1-1; 8 nucleotides match TRBD1. V dropped 5 bases and J dropped 3; count of bases not matched to a gene: 11. The CDR3 covers 16 residues. The V gene's germline CDR1 is MDHEN and CDR2 SYDVKM.

The V call is TRBV5-6, the J call TRBJ2-3, with 9 bases matching TRBD2. This CDR3 spans 13 amino acids. V shed 2 bases and J 14 bases; nucleotides not matched to a gene: 9. Per the germline V gene, CDR1 is SGHDT and CDR2 is YYEEEE. The CDR3: CASSFTSGWQRYF. As DNA, the CDR3 is TGTGCCAGCAGCTTCACTAGCGGGTGGCAGAGGTATTTT.

This chain joins TRBV19 and TRBJ1-3, with 10 bases aligning to TRBD1. The CDR3 length is 15 residues. CDR1 is LNHDA, CDR2 SQIVND, per germline (reference sequence). Trimming removed 5 bases from V and 2 bases from J; junction bases left unmatched: 3. CDR3 coding DNA: TGTGCCAGTAGTTCTGACAGGGGGCCTGGAAACACCATATATTTT. This sequence encodes CASSSDRGPGNTIYF.

The rearrangement links TRBV15 to TRBJ2-3; 10 bases map to TRBD2. Germline values: CDR1 LNHNV, CDR2 YYDKDF (reference sequence). The CDR3 extends over 17 amino acids. The V segment lost 1 base and the J segment 5 bases; nucleotides outside the gene matches: 9. CDR3 nucleotide sequence: TGTGCCACCAGCAGAGCCGCTAGCGGGGGCCCGATAGATACGCAGTATTTT. Translation: CATSRAASGGPIDTQYF.

The chain is built from TRBV2 and TRBJ1-3; D not resolved. The length of the CDR3 is 15 residues. In germline, CDR1 is SNHLY, CDR2 FYNNEI. V was shortened by 6 bases and J by 0 bases, with 12 bases between the two germline ends. CDR3 in DNA: TGTGCCAGCAGACTGGGCAGGCTCTCTGGAAACACCATATATTTT. This translates into CASRLGRLSGNTIYF.

The chain uses TRBV2 and TRBJ1-1; no clear D gene. Germline CDR1 and CDR2: SNHLY and FYNNEI. The CDR3 runs 12 residues. Trimming shortened V by 9 bases and J by 6 bases, and 14 bases separated the two germline ends. In nucleotides, the CDR3 is TGTGCCAGTGAGACCCGGGTCGCTGAAGCTTTCTTT. It encodes CASETRVAEAFF. The variable domain in full, completed from reference TRBV2 and TRBJ1-1, reads EPEVTQTPSHQVTQMGQEVILRCVPISNHLYFYWYRQILGQKVEFLVSFYNNEISEKSEIFDDQFSVERPDGSNFTLKIRSTKLEDSAMYFCASETRVAEAFFGQGTRLTVV.

V gene TRBV5-4 combines with J gene TRBJ2-5, with 9 bases lining up with TRBD2. The CDR3 length is 14 residues. V shed 4 bases, J shed 5 bases, and the junction held 6 bases outside the gene matches. CDR1 and CDR2 from the germline V gene are SGHNT and YYREEE (reference sequence). CDR3 sequence: CASSQRGVWETQYF. DNA of the CDR3: TGTGCCAGCAGCCAGCGGGGGGTATGGGAGACCCAGTACTTC.

This chain uses TRBV2 with TRBJ2-7, with TRBD2 matching over 7 bases. The CDR3 spans 16 residues. V shed 5 bases and J 0 bases; nucleotides not matched to a gene: 10. Germline loops: CDR1 SNHLY, CDR2 FYNNEI. The CDR3 nucleotides read TGTGCCAGCAGTCGCAGCGGGGCCCTCAGCTCCTACGAGCAGTACTTC. Protein sequence: CASSRSGALSSYEQYF.

The chain links TRBV4-1 to TRBJ1-3; no reliable D call. Per germline, CDR1 MGHRA and CDR2 YSYEKL. This CDR3 comprises 15 residues. Trimming stripped 1 base from V and 4 bases from J, with 11 bases between. CDR3: CASSQALAAGNTIYF. DNA for the CDR3: TGCGCCAGCAGCCAAGCTCTAGCGGCGGGAAACACCATATATTTT.

The V gene is TRBV2, the J gene TRBJ2-1; TRBD1 matches 10 bases. This CDR3 has 13 amino acids. V lost 10 bases, J lost 4 bases, and 4 bases stayed unmatched. Germline loops: CDR1 SNHLY, CDR2 FYNNEI. In DNA, the CDR3 is TGTGCCACCGGGACAGGGGATTACAATGAGCAGTTCTTC. Translating it yields CATGTGDYNEQFF.

The V gene is TRBV9, the J gene TRBJ2-1; 8 nucleotides match TRBD1. The CDR3 has 15 residues. The V gene end was trimmed by 3 bases and the J gene end by 7 bases; junction bases not matched to a gene: 9. Germline-derived CDR1 and CDR2 are SGDLS and YYNGEE. CDR3 DNA sequence: TGTGCCAGCAGCGCCCGGACAGGGTTGGGAAATGAGCAGTTCTTC. It translates to CASSARTGLGNEQFF.

The chain uses TRBV18 and TRBJ1-4; D gene uncertain. This CDR3 has 15 residues. From germline, CDR1 is KGHSH and CDR2 LQKENI. V lost 0 bases and J 4 bases, leaving 9 bases between the germline ends. The CDR3 loop reads CASSPPVQSNEKLFF. DNA for the CDR3: TGTGCCAGCTCACCACCGGTACAGAGTAATGAAAAACTGTTTTTT.

The chain is built from TRBV7-2 and TRBJ1-3; 9 nucleotides line up with TRBD1. From germline, CDR1 is SGHTA and CDR2 FQGNSA. Trimming took 2 bases from V and 4 from J; bases not matched to a gene: 6. This CDR3 spans 16 amino acids. The CDR3 loop reads CASSLRAGQGGNTIYF. Written as DNA, the CDR3 is TGTGCCAGCAGCTTAAGAGCGGGACAGGGAGGAAACACCATATATTTT.

This chain joins TRBV7-2 and TRBJ2-3, with D possibly being TRBD2 (6 bases). Per the germline V gene, CDR1 is SGHTA and CDR2 is FQGNSA. The CDR3 totals 15 residues. Deletions cut 3 bases from V and 11 bases from J, with 21 bases between. For the CDR3, the DNA is TGTGCCAGCAGCTTTGGATCTAGGGCACCCGGGGGGCAGTATTTT. Translating gives CASSFGSRAPGGQYF.

The chain combines TRBV19 with TRBJ2-5; perhaps TRBD2 as D (6 bases). The V end lost 5 bases, the J end lost 3 bases, and 13 bases lay between the germline ends. The CDR3 sequence is 14 residues long. Germline V gene sequence: CDR1 LNHDA, CDR2 SQIVND (reference sequence). This CDR3 reads CASSAGLHEETQYF. Written as DNA, the CDR3 is TGTGCCAGTAGTGCGGGACTGCATGAAGAGACCCAGTACTTC.

The chain couples TRBV5-4 to TRBJ2-1; 7 bases are a match to TRBD2. The CDR3 runs 16 residues. In germline, CDR1 is SGHNT, CDR2 YYREEE (reference sequence). With 4 bases clipped from V and 0 bases from J, the junction kept 7 bases outside the gene matches. The CDR3 here is CASSPLGGSSYNEQFF. As DNA, the CDR3 is TGTGCCAGCAGCCCTTTGGGAGGGAGCTCCTACAATGAGCAGTTCTTC.

J is TRBJ2-2 and V is TRBV5-4; 8 nucleotides align to TRBD1. The CDR3 covers 15 residues. The V gene's germline CDR1 is SGHNT and CDR2 YYREEE (reference sequence). J gave up 7 bases and V 4 bases, and 9 bases lay outside the gene matches. CDR3 bases: TGTGCCAGCAGCCCATGGACAGGGCAAAGCGGGGAGCTGTTTTTT. Translation gives CASSPWTGQSGELFF.

V usage is TRBV15 and J usage is TRBJ1-5; 9 positions match TRBD1. V dropped 4 bases and J dropped 4; count of bases not matched to a gene: 14. Per the germline V gene, CDR1 is LNHNV and CDR2 is YYDKDF (reference sequence). The CDR3 has 18 amino acids. The CDR3 loop is CATSTPVGTGFRNQPQHF. In DNA form, the CDR3 reads TGTGCCACCAGCACACCCGTCGGGACAGGGTTTCGGAATCAGCCCCAGCATTTT.

The chain is built from TRBV30 and TRBJ1-1; 7 bases are shared with TRBD1. This CDR3 is built from 16 residues. CDR1 and CDR2 from the germline V gene are GTSNPN and SVGIG (reference sequence). V dropped 0 bases and J dropped 4; count of bases not matched to a gene: 11. The CDR3 DNA is TGTGCCTGGAGTGTGTTAGGCAGGGGGTTTGGCACTGAAGCTTTCTTT. This codes for CAWSVLGRGFGTEAFF.

The gene calls are TRBV6-5 and TRBJ1-2; 9 bases align to TRBD1. Losses at the gene ends were 6 bases for V and 6 bases for J; bases not matched to a gene: 8. The CDR3 has 14 amino acids. Germline V gene sequence: CDR1 MNHEY, CDR2 SVGAGI. In DNA, the CDR3 is TGTGCCAGCAGCCCCGGGACAGGGAAGGATGGCTACACCTTC. Translation gives CASSPGTGKDGYTF.

The V and J genes are TRBV6-6 and TRBJ1-1; no firm D call. The CDR3 covers 14 residues. The germline CDR1 and CDR2 sequences are MNHNY and SVGAGI (reference sequence). V shed 2 bases and J shed 4 bases, with 11 bases lying between them. CDR3 sequence: CASSYLFPSTEAFF. CDR3 coding DNA: TGTGCCAGCAGTTACCTTTTTCCTAGCACTGAAGCTTTCTTT.

The chain carries TRBV7-3 and TRBJ2-3; tentative D call: TRBD2 (7 bases). Per the germline V gene, CDR1 is SGHTA and CDR2 is FQGTGA. The CDR3 totals 14 residues. Trimming stripped 4 bases from V and 8 bases from J, with 16 bases between. CDR3 protein: CASSSGGQTVTQYF. CDR3 DNA: TGTGCCAGCAGCTCCGGGGGGCAGACGGTTACGCAGTATTTT.

This chain uses TRBV11-2 with TRBJ1-2, with D possibly being TRBD1 (5 bases). Trimming left V 1 base short and J 4 bases short, with 10 bases between. The CDR3 sequence is 14 residues long. Germline V gene data show CDR1 as SGHAT and CDR2 as FQNNGV. This CDR3 is CASSLAQGVYGYTF. The CDR3 bases are TGTGCCAGCAGCTTAGCCCAGGGCGTCTATGGCTACACCTTC.

This chain links TRBV30 with TRBJ1-3; 9 nucleotides match TRBD1. The length of the CDR3 is 17 residues. J lost 0 bases, V lost 0 bases, and 6 bases had no gene match. Germline V gene data show CDR1 as GTSNPN and CDR2 as SVGIG (reference sequence). CDR3 sequence (DNA): TGTGCCTGGAGTGTGGGACAGGGTACTTTCTCTGGAAACACCATATATTTT. Its translation is CAWSVGQGTFSGNTIYF.

V usage is TRBV6-5 and J usage is TRBJ2-4; 7 nucleotides line up with TRBD1. Trimming took 4 bases from V and 4 from J; bases not matched to a gene: 4. The CDR3 loop spans 14 amino acids. The germline V gene has CDR1 MNHEY and CDR2 SVGAGI. The CDR3 coding sequence is TGTGCCAGCAGTTCCCCGGGACAGAAAAACATTCAGTACTTC. Amino acid sequence: CASSSPGQKNIQYF.

The chain employs TRBV7-2 and TRBJ2-7, with D possibly being TRBD1 (5 bases). The germline V gene encodes CDR1 SGHTA and CDR2 FQGNSA. The CDR3 is made up of 15 amino acids. Between the trimmed V and J ends, which lost 1 base and 4 bases, there was a span of 14 bases. The CDR3 loop is CASSLDLTAFYEQYF. CDR3 coding DNA: TGTGCCAGCAGCTTAGATTTGACAGCATTTTACGAGCAGTACTTC.

The chain uses TRBV4-1 and TRBJ1-1; TRBD1 aligns across 9 bases. From germline, CDR1 is MGHRA and CDR2 YSYEKL. J lost 6 bases, V lost 6 bases, and 11 bases had no gene match. The CDR3 length is 15 residues. In DNA, the CDR3 is TGCGCCAGCAGGCCCGGACAGGGGACAAGGTCTGAAGCTTTCTTT. The encoded protein is CASRPGQGTRSEAFF.